A single sample gave rise to the 9 T cell receptor beta chains below, sequenced in a study of blood T cell repertoires in COVID-19. The assay was immunoSEQ multiplex PCR, and TCRdb's table has in-frame clones only and misses some. Among approximately 530,000 clones, 70% to 90% were seen once, and the ten largest hold about 8%. The specimen was peripheral blood. All receptors derive from a woman between 45 and 65 years old with COVID-19, enrolled during active disease.

The rearrangement joins TRBV2 to TRBJ2-1, with 8 positions matching TRBD2. This CDR3 comprises 13 residues. Trimming cost V 8 bases and J 9 bases; bases outside gene matches: 9. Germline lookup yields CDR1 SNHLY and CDR2 FYNNEI. As DNA, the CDR3 is TGTGCCAGCGGTAGCGGGGCCGAGACTGAGCAGTTCTTC. Amino acid sequence: CASGSGAETEQFF.

V is TRBV2 and J is TRBJ2-7, with TRBD1 matching over 7 bases. Trimming took 3 bases from V and 2 from J; bases not matched to a gene: 7. Germline CDR1 SNHLY, CDR2 FYNNEI. The CDR3 is 15 residues long. The DNA of the CDR3 is TGTGCCAGCAGTGATACCGGGACAGAAACCTACGAGCAGTACTTC. Protein sequence: CASSDTGTETYEQYF.

The chain joins TRBV3-1 (or the pseudogene TRBV3-2) to TRBJ2-1; 9 bases match TRBD2. With 4 bases clipped from V and 3 bases from J, the junction kept 7 bases outside the gene matches. The germline gives CDR1 LGHDT, CDR2 YNNKEL (reference sequence). The CDR3 sequence is 16 residues long. The CDR3 DNA follows: TGTGCCAGCAGCCCGGAAGGCGGGGGGGTCTACAATGAGCAGTTCTTC. Translation gives CASSPEGGGVYNEQFF.

The CDR3 spells CASSEAGGNSPLHF. As DNA, the CDR3 is TGTGCCAGCAGCGAGGCGGGGGGTAATTCACCCCTCCACTTT. The V and J genes are TRBV6-5 and TRBJ1-6; TRBD1 is a possible D gene (5 bases). V gave up 6 bases and J gave up 6 bases, with 12 bases separating them. Germline loops: CDR1 MNHEY, CDR2 SVGAGI. CDR3 length: 14 amino acids.

The genes are TRBV24-1 and TRBJ2-1, with no clear D. V lost 3 bases and J 1 base, leaving 9 bases between the germline ends. Germline CDR1 reads KGHDR; CDR2 reads SFDVKD. The CDR3 covers 15 residues. The CDR3 loop reads CATSDRRSSYNEQFF. DNA for the CDR3: TGTGCCACCAGTGATCGGCGGAGTTCCTACAATGAGCAGTTCTTC.

The rearrangement uses TRBV7-9 and TRBJ1-1; D is uncertain. CDR1 is SEHNR, CDR2 FQNEAQ, per germline (reference sequence). Trimming removed 5 bases from V and 1 base from J, with 8 bases in between. There are 13 residues in the CDR3. CDR3 nucleotides: TGTGCCAGCAGCCGCACAAGGAACACTGAAGCTTTCTTT. It translates to CASSRTRNTEAFF.

The chain carries TRBV2 and TRBJ1-6, with D unresolved. V lost 4 bases and J 8 bases, leaving 6 bases between the germline ends. CDR3 length equals 12 residues. The V gene's germline CDR1 is SNHLY and CDR2 FYNNEI. CDR3 protein: CASSAVYSPLHF. The CDR3, as DNA: TGTGCCAGCAGTGCGGTGTATTCACCCCTCCACTTT.

This clone appeared a single time. This chain links TRBV6-5 with TRBJ2-5; possible D gene TRBD2, 5 bases. Germline values: CDR1 MNHEY, CDR2 SVGAGI. V dropped 6 bases and J dropped 2 bases, with 16 bases sitting between them. The CDR3 is 15 amino acids. CDR3 amino acids: CASSFTGIWQETQYF. CDR3 DNA: TGTGCCAGCAGCTTTACGGGGATTTGGCAAGAGACCCAGTACTTC.

This clone was recorded once. In DNA form, the CDR3 reads TGTGCCAGCATGCTTAGCGGGGGGGACGCAGATACGCAGTATTTT. This gives the protein CASMLSGGDADTQYF. This sequence joins TRBV6-6 and TRBJ2-3, with 11 positions matching TRBD2. The CDR3 is 15 amino acids. Germline CDR1 MNHNY, CDR2 SVGAGI (reference sequence). V trimming: 7 bases; J trimming: 4 bases; junction bases outside the gene matches: 7.